Detailed here is one T cell receptor (beta chain). The antigen is unknown. This specimen comes from a study of shared clonotypes between healthy human individuals. Study-wide points: Non-shared clonotypes had lower generation probabilities than those shared by all four donors. Rarefaction revealed incomplete sorted-subset sequencing despite large depth.

In the study's own analysis: Junction-only sequences without quality scores came from ImmunoSEQ, so filtering differed. Only in-frame clones appear in the TCRdb table, and some are missing; sequencing was by immunoSEQ multiplex PCR. The D gene and trimming were derived from the DNA, and the V and J assignments and clone size from that table. The sample records more than 550,000 clones, around 91% being singletons. The CDR3 runs to 17 residues. CDR1 is SGHAT and CDR2 is FQNNGV in the germline V gene. Trimming shortened V by 0 bases and J by 1 base, and 13 bases separated the two germline ends. This clonotype originated in a man between 18 and 35 years old in good health. Some clones in this sample may be carry-over from other donors' samples. Sequenced material: memory CD8+ T cells from PBMCs. The sample's subset: CD45RO+ cells pooled with CCR7-negative TemRA cells. V gene TRBV11-2 combines with J gene TRBJ2-1; tentative D call: TRBD2 (6 bases). The CDR3 reads CASSLEPLGSSYNEQFF. The CDR3 region has the DNA TGTGCCAGCAGCTTAGAACCCCTCGGGAGTTCCTACAATGAGCAGTTCTTC.